The clone carrying this T cell receptor beta chain was counted a few times. Its antigen is unidentified. Through a sample-barcoded 5' primer and a J-beta primer mix, a second PCR was run for roughly 7 to 12 cycles. TCRdb processed the 5' RACE reads anew with MiXCR; each CDR3 protein has one entry. The table has 1.5 million to 2 million distinct CDR3 sequences, roughly 49% seen once. Trimming removed 3 bases from V and 8 bases from J, with 13 bases in between. The CDR3 has 12 amino acids. CDR1 DFQATT and CDR2 SNEGSKA come from the germline V gene (reference sequence). This record comes from a study of blood T cells in healthy people across ages. Broader study findings: Changes in expanded clonotypes were possibly confounded, as the CMV status of donors was unknown.

Sequencing was done on a sample of blood. The source is a middle-aged woman in good health. This chain uses TRBV20-1 with TRBJ1-2; D gene unclear. This CDR3 reads CSARGPLGGYTF. In DNA form, the CDR3 reads TGCAGTGCTAGGGGCCCACTGGGGGGCTACACCTTC.